This passage covers 22 T cell receptor beta chains from one sample sequenced in a study of cytomegalovirus exposure and HLA in healthy donors. The PCR employed 60 Vbeta primers together with 13 Jbeta primers. The method was immunoSEQ multiplex PCR; TCRdb's version includes in-frame clones alone and lacks a portion of them. The sample lists tens of thousands of clones; over 75% were seen once. Sequences were obtained from PBMCs. The receptors originated from a man aged 25-40 years in good health and CMV-seronegative.

This clone was detected only once. Germline and junction disagree at one end, which may indicate a read error. The same CDR3 can be traced to other DNA sequences in this sample. This chain uses TRBV7-9 with TRBJ1-1; unclear D gene. The V gene's germline CDR1 is SEHNR and CDR2 FQNEAQ (reference sequence). There are 14 residues in the CDR3. The CDR3 loop reads CASSLASGNTEAFF. DNA for the CDR3: TGTGCCAGCAGCTTAGCGTCGGGGAACACTGAGGCTTTCTTT.

V and J are TRBV5-4 and TRBJ1-6; D is uncertain. V was trimmed by 2 bases and J by 9 bases, leaving 18 bases between them. Germline CDR1 is SGHNT and CDR2 is YYREEE (reference sequence). CDR3 length: 16 amino acids. CDR3 DNA: TGTGCCAGCAGCTTTCCATTACAGACGGGAGGTTCACCCCTCCACTTT. As protein: CASSFPLQTGGSPLHF. Full variable domain (outside the CDR3, taken from reference TRBV5-4 and TRBJ1-6): ETGVTQSPTHLIKTRGQQVTLRCSSQSGHNTVSWYQQALGQGPQFIFQYYREEENGRGNFPPRFSGLQFPNYSSELNVNALELDDSALYLCASSFPLQTGGSPLHFGNGTRLTVT.

The chain carries TRBV19 and TRBJ2-6, with D unresolved. This CDR3 has 16 residues. Germline CDR1 and CDR2: LNHDA and SQIVND (reference sequence). Trimming left V 7 bases short and J 0 bases short, with 13 bases between. CDR3 nucleotide sequence: TGTGCCAGTATCCGTGACGGAGACTCTGGGGCCAACGTCCTGACTTTC. Translation gives CASIRDGDSGANVLTF.

A few counts support this clone. The chain recombines TRBV5-1 with TRBJ1-3; D is uncertain. The germline CDR1 and CDR2 sequences are SGHRS and YFSETQ. This CDR3 has 15 residues. The V end was cut by 2 bases, the J end by 0 bases, with 9 bases between. CDR3 DNA: TGCGCCAGCAGCTTCCGGACTGGCTCTGGAAACACCATATATTTT. Translated, it gives CASSFRTGSGNTIYF.

The CDR3, as DNA: TGTGCCAGCAGCCCACAGGTGTATGGGCCCTACAATGAGCAGTTCTTC. Translation: CASSPQVYGPYNEQFF. This rearrangement joins TRBV7-3 to TRBJ2-1; a possible D gene is TRBD1 (5 bases). Deletions cut 5 bases from V and 2 bases from J, with 16 bases between. The CDR3 runs to 16 residues. CDR1 is SGHTA and CDR2 is FQGTGA in the germline V gene.

This clone was counted only a few times. The identical CDR3 is also encoded by other nucleotide sequences in the sample. J is TRBJ1-1 and V is TRBV7-6, with a possible D match to TRBD1 (5 bases). The germline CDR1 and CDR2 sequences are SGHVS and FNYEAQ. The V and J ends lost 2 bases and 1 base respectively, with 5 bases between them. The CDR3 spans 13 residues. This CDR3 reads CASSLRGNTEAFF. The CDR3 nucleotides read TGTGCCAGCAGCTTAAGGGGGAACACTGAAGCTTTCTTT.

The rearrangement uses TRBV30 and TRBJ2-7, with D possibly being TRBD1 (6 bases). V lost 2 bases and J lost 6, with 14 bases in between. The CDR3 is 13 amino acids. In germline, CDR1 is GTSNPN, CDR2 SVGIG (reference sequence). The CDR3 protein is CAWSYRVSGEQYF. The CDR3 nucleotides read TGTGCCTGGAGTTACAGGGTATCGGGCGAGCAGTACTTC.

In its sample, this clone was seen a few times. J is TRBJ1-4 and V is TRBV18; TRBD1 matches at 10 bases. With V trimmed by 5 bases and J by 5 bases, 8 bases remained unmatched. From germline, CDR1 is KGHSH and CDR2 LQKENI. CDR3 length equals 16 residues. CDR3 amino acids: CASSDRDRGPNEKLFF. The CDR3 nucleotides are TGTGCCAGCTCAGACCGGGACAGGGGCCCCAATGAAAAACTGTTTTTT.

This clone was seen a few times. This chain uses TRBV6-5 with TRBJ2-1; 8 bases are a match to TRBD1. The trim removed 5 bases at V and 4 bases at J, leaving 7 bases unmatched. Germline V lookup: CDR1 MNHEY, CDR2 SVGAGI. The CDR3 has 15 amino acids. This CDR3 reads CASSPGQGSYNEQFF. The DNA for the CDR3 is TGTGCCAGCAGTCCCGGACAGGGTTCGTACAATGAGCAGTTCTTC.

This rearrangement joins TRBV6-1 to TRBJ1-5; no reliable D call. V was shortened by 2 bases and J by 4 bases, with 6 bases between the two germline ends. Per germline, CDR1 MNHNS and CDR2 SASEGT. CDR3 length equals 13 residues. The CDR3 bases are TGTGCCAGCAGTGAATTACAGAATCAGCCCCAGCATTTT. Its translation: CASSELQNQPQHF.

The chain recombines TRBV19 with TRBJ2-1; 10 nucleotides align to TRBD2. This CDR3 comprises 16 residues. V was clipped by 5 bases and J by 4 bases; unmatched bases: 8. From germline, CDR1 is LNHDA and CDR2 SQIVND (reference sequence). CDR3 loop: CASSFKREGWYNEQFF. CDR3 nucleotide sequence: TGTGCCAGTAGTTTCAAGCGGGAGGGCTGGTACAATGAGCAGTTCTTC.

The chain employs TRBV11-2 and TRBJ2-7; possibly TRBD2 for D (6 bases). V was clipped by 5 bases and J by 0 bases, with 17 bases between them. Germline V gene sequence: CDR1 SGHAT, CDR2 FQNNGV. This CDR3 is built from 16 residues. The CDR3 DNA sequence: TGTGCCAGCAGCCCCGTAGGAGGGCCCGACTCCTACGAGCAGTACTTC. Its protein product is CASSPVGGPDSYEQYF. Filled out from reference TRBV11-2 and TRBJ2-7, the complete variable domain reads EAGVAQSPRYKIIEKRQSVAFWCNPISGHATLYWYQQILGQGPKLLIQFQNNGVVDDSQLPKDRFSAERLKGVDSTLKIQPAKLEDSAVYLCASSPVGGPDSYEQYFGPGTRLTVT.

The gene calls are TRBV7-9 and TRBJ2-3; 11 bases match TRBD2. Trimming removed 6 bases from V and 2 bases from J; junction bases left unmatched: 13. The CDR3 totals 18 residues. Germline V gene data show CDR1 as SEHNR and CDR2 as FQNEAQ (reference sequence). CDR3 nucleotide sequence: TGTGCCAGCAGTCTATGGAGGGGACTAGCGGATTACACAGATACGCAGTATTTT. This gives the protein CASSLWRGLADYTDTQYF.

This chain links TRBV19 with TRBJ2-3, with 9 bases matching TRBD2. Trimming at V came to 7 bases and at J to 1 base, leaving 6 bases not matched to a gene. The CDR3 has 15 residues. Germline loops: CDR1 LNHDA, CDR2 SQIVND (reference sequence). CDR3 residues: CASNLASGGTDTQYF. In DNA, the CDR3 is TGTGCCAGTAACTTGGCTAGCGGGGGCACAGATACGCAGTATTTT.

The rearrangement links TRBV19 to TRBJ1-5; no firm D call. The V gene's germline CDR1 is LNHDA and CDR2 SQIVND (reference sequence). The CDR3 is 14 residues long. V lost 7 bases, J lost 2 bases, and 12 bases lay in between. Here the CDR3 DNA reads TGTGCCAGTACCCGTTGGTCGGGCAATCAGCCCCAGCATTTT. It is translated as CASTRWSGNQPQHF.

The genes are TRBV7-2 and TRBJ2-3, with 11 bases fitting TRBD2. The CDR3 loop spans 16 amino acids. Germline V CDR1 and CDR2: SGHTA, FQGNSA. V was clipped by 5 bases and J by 0 bases; unmatched bases: 4. CDR3 in amino acids: CASSQLAGGSTDTQYF. The CDR3 DNA is TGTGCCAGCAGCCAGCTAGCGGGAGGAAGCACAGATACGCAGTATTTT.

Only a few counts were recorded for this clone. This chain joins TRBV23-1 and TRBJ1-1; 8 bases align to TRBD1. TRBV23-1 is filed as an ORF, its function uncertain. The CDR3 covers 14 residues. With V trimmed by 2 bases and J by 1 base, 0 bases remained unmatched. The CDR3 region is CASSQQGANTEAFF. For the CDR3, the DNA is TGCGCCAGCAGTCAACAGGGGGCGAACACTGAAGCTTTCTTT.

The sample holds one count of this clone. V gene TRBV7-7 combines with J gene TRBJ2-7; tentative D call: TRBD1 (6 bases). The CDR3 runs 18 residues. Looked up from germline, CDR1 is SSHAT and CDR2 is FNYEAQ (reference sequence). V shed 1 base and J shed 0 bases, with 19 bases lying between them. The CDR3 loop is CASSLGWAGASISYEQYF. The DNA of the CDR3 is TGTGCCAGCAGCTTAGGTTGGGCAGGGGCCTCCATCTCCTACGAGCAGTACTTC.

V usage is TRBV5-1 and J usage is TRBJ2-7, with 10 bases that match TRBD1. V lost 0 bases, J lost 6 bases, and 6 bases stayed unmatched. The CDR3 has 15 amino acids. Germline V gene sequence: CDR1 SGHRS, CDR2 YFSETQ. CDR3 nucleotide sequence: TGCGCCAGCAGCTTGGGGACAGGGGGGTCAGGCGAGCAGTACTTC. The encoded protein is CASSLGTGGSGEQYF. The full variable domain, its missing parts supplied by reference TRBV5-1 and TRBJ2-7, is KAGVTQTPRYLIKTRGQQVTLSCSPISGHRSVSWYQQTPGQGLQFLFEYFSETQRNKGNFPGRFSGRQFSNSRSEMNVSTLELGDSALYLCASSLGTGGSGEQYFGPGTRLTVT.

V and J are TRBV4-1 and TRBJ1-1; D unresolved. The CDR3 is 15 residues long. Trimming removed 0 bases at V and 1 base at J, with 9 bases between. Germline V gene lookup returns CDR1 MGHRA and CDR2 YSYEKL. The CDR3 protein is CASSQDRARNTEAFF. CDR3 sequence (DNA): TGCGCCAGCAGCCAAGACCGAGCTAGGAACACTGAAGCTTTCTTT.

The chain joins TRBV29-1 to TRBJ2-7; the match to TRBD1 covers 10 bases. CDR3 size: 14 residues. Germline CDR1 SQVTM, CDR2 ANQGSEA. Trimming removed 2 bases from V and 6 bases from J; junction bases left unmatched: 7. CDR3 bases: TGCAGCGTTGAATTGCCGGGACAGGGGTTCGAGCAGTACTTC. Amino acids: CSVELPGQGFEQYF.

The chain uses TRBV5-1 and TRBJ2-7; maybe TRBD1 (6 bases). The CDR3 covers 14 residues. V was shortened by 0 bases and J by 0 bases, with 7 bases between the two germline ends. Germline-derived CDR1 and CDR2 are SGHRS and YFSETQ. The CDR3 reads CASSLGTDSYEQYF. Here the CDR3 DNA reads TGCGCCAGCAGCTTGGGGACAGACTCCTACGAGCAGTACTTC.